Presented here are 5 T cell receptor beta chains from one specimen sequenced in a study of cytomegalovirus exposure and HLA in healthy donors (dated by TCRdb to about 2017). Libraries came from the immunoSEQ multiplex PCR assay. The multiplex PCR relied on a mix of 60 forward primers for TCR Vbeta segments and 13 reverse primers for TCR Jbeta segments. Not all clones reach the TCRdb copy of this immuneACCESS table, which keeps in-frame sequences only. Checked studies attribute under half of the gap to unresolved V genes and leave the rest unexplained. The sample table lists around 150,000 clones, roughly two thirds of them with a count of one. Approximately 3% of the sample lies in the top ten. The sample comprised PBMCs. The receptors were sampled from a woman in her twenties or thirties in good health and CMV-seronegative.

This CDR3 reads CASSSLTANYGYTF. CDR3 nucleotide sequence: TGTGCCAGCAGTTCACTCACAGCAAACTATGGCTACACCTTC. The V gene is TRBV27, the J gene TRBJ1-2; D is undetermined. Trimming left V 4 bases short and J 2 bases short, with 11 bases between. The CDR3 is 14 residues long. The V gene's germline CDR1 is MNHEY and CDR2 SMNVEV (reference sequence).

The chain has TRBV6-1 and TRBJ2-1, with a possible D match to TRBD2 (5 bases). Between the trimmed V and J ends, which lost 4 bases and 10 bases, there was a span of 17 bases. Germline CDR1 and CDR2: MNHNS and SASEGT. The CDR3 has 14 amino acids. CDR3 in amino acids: CASSVELGLREQFF. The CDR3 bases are TGTGCCAGCAGTGTGGAACTAGGTTTGAGAGAGCAGTTCTTC.

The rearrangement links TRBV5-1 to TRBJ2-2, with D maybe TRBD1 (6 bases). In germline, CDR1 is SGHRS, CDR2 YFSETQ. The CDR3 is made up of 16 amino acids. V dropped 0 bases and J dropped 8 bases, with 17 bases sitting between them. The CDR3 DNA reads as TGCGCCAGCAGCTTGGCGGTGGGGGCCACTAGGGGGGAGCTGTTTTTT. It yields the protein CASSLAVGATRGELFF.

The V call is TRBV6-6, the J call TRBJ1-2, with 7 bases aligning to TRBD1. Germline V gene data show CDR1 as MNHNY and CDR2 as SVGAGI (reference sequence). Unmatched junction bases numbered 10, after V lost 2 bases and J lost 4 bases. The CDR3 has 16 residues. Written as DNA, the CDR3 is TGTGCCAGCAGTTACCCGGTGGGGGCAGGGGGCTATGGCTACACCTTC. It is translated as CASSYPVGAGGYGYTF.

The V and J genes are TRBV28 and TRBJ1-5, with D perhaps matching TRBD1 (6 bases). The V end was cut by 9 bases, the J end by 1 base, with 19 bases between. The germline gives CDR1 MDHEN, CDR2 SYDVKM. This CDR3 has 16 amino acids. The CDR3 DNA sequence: TGTGCCAGTTTAATCAGGGGAGAGGGGAGCAATCAGCCCCAGCATTTT. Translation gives CASLIRGEGSNQPQHF.